These T cell receptor beta chains were read from a single sample in a study of a mutant IDH1 vaccine in newly diagnosed glioma. For these TCRs, the target antigens are not known. Repertoires were generated with immunoSEQ multiplex PCR, while TCRdb's copy carries only in-frame clones and drops some. This sample has approximately 36,000 clones, with around 80% found just once. The sample was peripheral blood mononuclear cells (PBMCs), taken from a glioma patient whose treatment included an IDH1 peptide vaccine. The receptor source for this set is a woman in her thirties with glioma. Some clones in this sample may be carry-over from other donors' samples. Both conserved end residues are part of each CDR3. The D gene is left open where the match is weak. Size tells how often a clone was seen (once, few, many) or the class of an expanded clone, and some rows leave it out.

D,V,size,J,DNA,CDR3
TRBD1,TRBV19,-,TRBJ1-1,TGTGCCAGTACCCCAGGGGGTGAAGCTTTCTTT,CASTPGGEAFF
-,TRBV30,-,TRBJ2-2,TGTGCCTGGAGTAGCAGGGAGCTGTTTTTT,CAWSSRELFF
-,TRBV6-5,-,TRBJ2-7,TGTGCCAGCAGTTACGCGGGATCCTACGAGCAGTACTTC,CASSYAGSYEQYF
-,TRBV15,-,TRBJ2-1,TGTGCCACCAGCAGAGAGTGGGGGGGCCATAGCTCCTACAATGAGCAGTTCTTC,CATSREWGGHSSYNEQFF
-,TRBV27,-,TRBJ1-5,TGTGCCAGCAGTTTAGGGGATGGTGAGCCCCAGCATTTT,CASSLGDGEPQHF
-,TRBV5-4,-,TRBJ2-5,TGTGCCAGCAGGCCTACCGGGCAAGAGACCCAGTACTTC,CASRPTGQETQYF
-,TRBV27,-,TRBJ2-7,TGTGCCAGCAGTCCCCCCCAGGGAGAGCAGTACTTC,CASSPPQGEQYF
-,TRBV9,-,TRBJ2-2,TGTGCCAGCAGCGTCAGGGGTACCGACGGGGAGCTGTTTTTT,CASSVRGTDGELFF
TRBD2,TRBV5-1,-,TRBJ2-1,TGCGCCAGCAGCAGCTGGGGGGAGGGCCAAAATGAGCAGTTCTTC,CASSSWGEGQNEQFF
TRBD2,TRBV29-1,-,TRBJ2-7,TGCAGCGTTGAGACTAGCGGGAGGGCCGGCGAGCAGTACTTC,CSVETSGRAGEQYF
-,TRBV25-1,-,TRBJ1-3,TGTGCCAGCAGTGAATTCGGGGGCGCTGGAAACACCATATATTTT,CASSEFGGAGNTIYF
-,TRBV5-4,-,TRBJ2-7,TGTGCCAGCAGCTTGATCCATGGCGAGCAGTACTTC,CASSLIHGEQYF
-,TRBV7-2,-,TRBJ2-7,TGTGCCAGCAGCTTAGGTGGGGACCCAAACTCCTACGAGCAGTACTTC,CASSLGGDPNSYEQYF
-,TRBV10-3,once,TRBJ2-7,TGTGCCATCAGTGAGCCGGGGGAGCAGTACTTC,CAISEPGEQYF
TRBD1,TRBV2,few,TRBJ1-1,TGTGCCACTTGCGGGACAGGGGACACTGAAGCTTTCTTT,CATCGTGDTEAFF
TRBD1,TRBV27,once,TRBJ2-7,TGTGCCAGCAGTCCCCTACTGTGGGACAGCTCCTACGAGCAGTACTTC,CASSPLLWDSSYEQYF